This T cell receptor beta chain is drawn from a study of Ad26.COV2.S vaccination and SARS-CoV-2 variants. Regarding the study as a whole: Spike-specific TCR breadth in vaccine recipients exceeded that seen in placebo recipients.

Trimming stripped 3 bases from V and 2 bases from J, with 13 bases between. CDR1 is DFQATT, CDR2 SNEGSKA, per germline (reference sequence). The CDR3 sequence is 14 residues long. Treatment indicated: 15 to 20 received Ad26.COV2.S at low or high dose, single or two shots; about 5 received placebo; per-sample allocation not given. Specimen acquisition occurred on day 63 following the initial vaccine or placebo injection. For this clone: Its antigen is still unknown.

Profiling relied on immunoSEQ multiplex PCR, and the TCRdb table lists in-frame clones only, not all of them. The table records 440,000 or so clones, about 90% of them present only once. V usage is TRBV20-1 and J usage is TRBJ1-2, with D perhaps matching TRBD1 (6 bases). The specimen was peripheral blood, collected in a trial of Ad26.COV2.S vaccine versus placebo. The source is a person between 18 and 59 years old who received the Ad26.COV2.S COVID-19 vaccine or a placebo. CDR3 sequence: CSASKGEKNYGYTF. The DNA for the CDR3 is TGCAGTGCTAGTAAGGGGGAAAAAAACTATGGCTACACCTTC.